The clone carrying this T cell receptor beta chain has a count of ten or more. Researchers amplified the TCR beta CDR3 regions from RNA transcripts. A set of HTBI primers served as the primers for a first-round RT-PCR of the TCR CDR3. TCRdb reprocessed the multiplex PCR reads via MiXCR and lists one record per CDR3 protein. The table includes roughly 420,000 distinct CDR3 sequences, approximately 13% detected once. The data derive from a study of T cells in Graves' hyperthyroidism and ophthalmopathy. Overall study context: Peripheral blood samples were taken at initial diagnosis, prior to any treatment.

Germline values: CDR1 SGDLS, CDR2 YYNGEE. The V end lost 3 bases, the J end lost 6 bases, and 16 bases lay between the germline ends. The CDR3 loop spans 15 amino acids. Sequenced input: blood. The receptor's source is a woman between 18 and 29 years old with Graves' hyperthyroidism. The V call is TRBV9, the J call TRBJ2-1, with D possibly being TRBD1 (5 bases). The CDR3 reads CASSDSGRPTNEQFF. For the CDR3, the DNA is TGTGCCAGCAGCGATTCAGGGCGGCCAACCAATGAGCAGTTCTTC.